There are many counts of the clone carrying this TCR beta chain. The entry originates in a study of T cells after yellow fever vaccination. The ends were cut back, 6 bases at V and 9 bases at J, with 28 bases in the middle. Per germline, CDR1 MDHEN and CDR2 SYDVKM. This CDR3 has 17 amino acids. General study points: CD4 and CD8 compartments shared a small share of clonotypes.

TCRdb re-called the 5' RACE reads through MiXCR, storing one row per CDR3 protein. The table includes about 45,000 distinct CDR3 sequences, 6.8% detected once. This TCR was sampled from a young man who received the YFV17D yellow fever vaccine. Sequenced here: CD8+ T cells not binding an NS4B(214-222) dextramer, sorted from PBMCs, sampled 45 days after the yellow fever booster vaccination. The chain combines TRBV28 with TRBJ2-3; D is perhaps TRBD2 (6 bases). The CDR3 DNA is TGTGCCAGCAGCAGCCACGGGGGTGGCGGGAACCTCTACACGCAGTATTTT. It is translated as CASSSHGGGGNLYTQYF.